The next 20 T cell receptor beta chains were all read from a single sample in a study of regulatory T cells in long-lasting Graves disease. Sample time point: newly diagnosed GD, antithyroid drugs for less than 3 months. There was RNA extracted from PBMCs, and the TCR library was made from it. iRepertoire HTBI primers and Arm-PCR of CDR3 regions built TCR beta libraries. TCRdb recomputed calls from the multiplex PCR reads with MiXCR, one row per CDR3 protein. This table has 200,000 to 250,000 distinct CDR3 sequences, around 17% appearing once. Material: peripheral blood mononuclear cells (PBMCs), obtained at new diagnosis, from a patient treated with antithyroid drugs. The receptor source for this set is a female donor with Graves disease.

J is TRBJ1-5 and V is TRBV11-3, with D tentatively TRBD1 (5 bases). Trimming left V 0 bases short and J 11 bases short, with 11 bases between. CDR1 and CDR2 from the germline V gene are SGHNT and YENEEA. This CDR3 is built from 13 residues. CDR3 region: CASSLDSQGAQHF. The CDR3 DNA follows: TGTGCCAGCAGCTTAGACTCCCAAGGGGCCCAGCATTTT.

The sample holds a few counts of this clonotype. The chain couples TRBV4-2 to TRBJ2-2, with a possible D match to TRBD2 (6 bases). Trimming took off 4 bases at V and 1 base at J, with 10 bases between the two ends. Germline CDR1 LGHNA, CDR2 YNFKEQ. This CDR3 region has 15 residues. The CDR3 coding sequence is TGTGCCAGCAGCCGGGGCGGGGTGAACACCGGGGAGCTGTTTTTT. Translation gives CASSRGGVNTGELFF.

This clonotype appeared many times. J is TRBJ2-1 and V is TRBV29-1; no reliable D call. CDR1 is SQVTM and CDR2 is ANQGSEA in the germline V gene. CDR3 length: 11 amino acids. The V gene lost 1 base and the J gene lost 9 bases, with 7 bases spanning the gap. Written as DNA, the CDR3 is TGCAGCGTTGAAGTCACAAGTGAGCAGTTCTTC. This translates into CSVEVTSEQFF.

This clonotype was seen a handful of times. A single base separates this from a much larger clone, so it may be a read error. The rearrangement links TRBV6-5 to TRBJ1-4, with D possibly being TRBD1 (6 bases). The CDR3 contains 15 residues. Trimming stripped 0 bases from V and 9 bases from J, with 14 bases between. Per the germline V gene, CDR1 is MNHEY and CDR2 is SVGAGI. The CDR3 DNA follows: TGTGCCAGCAGTTACTCGGGGGGGCGTTTTAAAAAACTGTTTTTT. Residues: CASSYSGGRFKKLFF.

In this sample, this clonotype turned up many times. The chain is built from TRBV11-2 and TRBJ2-5, with D possibly called TRBD1 or TRBD2 (6 bases each). The germline V gene encodes CDR1 SGHAT and CDR2 FQNNGV. The CDR3 covers 14 residues. Trimming removed 3 bases at V and 1 base at J, with 9 bases between. CDR3 sequence (DNA): TGTGCCAGCAGCTTCGGGGGCAGCCAAGAGACCCAGTACTTC. Translated: CASSFGGSQETQYF.

The sample holds many counts of this clonotype. V is TRBV28 and J is TRBJ2-3, with TRBD2 identical over 7 bases. CDR1 is MDHEN, CDR2 SYDVKM, per germline. The CDR3 runs 15 residues. V dropped 5 bases and J dropped 5; count of bases not matched to a gene: 10. CDR3 amino acids: CASSPPGPSGDTQYF. The CDR3 nucleotides are TGTGCCAGCAGTCCTCCGGGTCCTAGCGGAGATACGCAGTATTTT. The variable domain in full, with the rest retrieved from reference TRBV28 and TRBJ2-3, is DVKVTQSSRYLVKRTGEKVFLECVQDMDHENMFWYRQDPGLGLRLIYFSYDVKMKEKGDIPEGYSVSREKKERFSLILESASTNQTSMYLCASSPPGPSGDTQYFGPGTRLTVL.

This clonotype was observed many times. V gene TRBV6-2 or TRBV6-3 combines with J gene TRBJ1-5, with 7 positions matching TRBD1. V was pared by 0 bases and J by 4 bases, with 6 bases of the junction left unmatched. Germline CDR1 is MNHEY and CDR2 is SVGEGT. The CDR3 runs 16 residues. This CDR3 is CASSYSRQGRNQPQHF. As DNA, the CDR3 is TGTGCCAGCAGTTACTCGAGACAGGGCCGAAATCAGCCCCAGCATTTT.

This clonotype was counted many times. The rearrangement links TRBV9 to TRBJ2-1; TRBD2 might be the D (5 bases). This CDR3 comprises 12 residues. V was cut by 5 bases and J by 10 bases, with 13 bases left in between. Germline-derived CDR1 and CDR2 are SGDLS and YYNGEE. Written as DNA, the CDR3 is TGTGCCAGCAGTACGGGTGGGGAGGAGCAGTTCTTC. The encoded protein is CASSTGGEEQFF.

This clonotype was picked up many times. This rearrangement joins TRBV29-1 to TRBJ1-3, with a possible D match to TRBD1 (6 bases). The germline V and J ends were trimmed by 4 bases and 2 bases, with 6 bases remaining between them. Germline assignment: CDR1 SQVTM and CDR2 ANQGSEA. There are 12 residues in the CDR3. The CDR3 protein is CSVAGAGNTIYF. The CDR3 coding sequence is TGCAGCGTTGCAGGGGCTGGAAACACCATATATTTT.

This clonotype came up many times. The chain is built from TRBV7-9 and TRBJ2-7; 12 nucleotides match TRBD2. This CDR3 region has 16 residues. J lost 0 bases, V lost 4 bases, and 4 bases had no gene match. Germline CDR1 is SEHNR and CDR2 is FQNEAQ (reference sequence). The CDR3 nucleotides are TGTGCCAGCAGCTCGCCGGGACTAGCGGGCTCCTACGAGCAGTACTTC. This translates into CASSSPGLAGSYEQYF.

Concerning this clonotype itself: A read error may explain this, as a much larger clone is one base away. The chain has TRBV18 and TRBJ2-3; tentative D call: TRBD2 (5 bases). Germline values: CDR1 KGHSH, CDR2 LQKENI. The CDR3 has 12 amino acids. CDR3 nucleotide sequence: TGTGCCAGCTCACCAGGGAGAAGTGAGCAGTCCTTC. Its translation: CASSPGRSEQSF. The whole variable domain, filled in from reference TRBV18 and TRBJ2-3, reads NAGVMQNPRHLVRRRGQEARLRCSPMKGHSHVYWYRQLPEEGLKFMVYLQKENIIDESGMPKERFSAEFPKEGPSILRIQQVVRGDSAAYFCASSPGRSEQSFGPGTRLTVL.

To note about this clonotype: This is likely an artifact of a read error, given a far larger clone one base away. The chain couples TRBV3-1 to TRBJ2-7; D is perhaps TRBD2 (6 bases). This CDR3 has 17 residues. The germline gives CDR1 LGHDT, CDR2 YNNKEL (reference sequence). Deletions cut 6 bases from V and 7 bases from J, with 28 bases between. The CDR3 nucleotides read TGTGCCAGCAGTTTAGAACTATCGGGAGAGACCACCGGAGAGCAGTACTTC. This sequence encodes CASSLELSGETTGEQYF.

The chain uses TRBV11-2 and TRBJ2-1, with TRBD2 matching over 9 bases. Germline assignment: CDR1 SGHAT and CDR2 FQNNGV. V shed 5 bases and J 4 bases; nucleotides not matched to a gene: 12. The CDR3 is made up of 17 amino acids. The CDR3 DNA follows: TGTGCCAGCAGCCGTGATAGCGGGAGCCTAAATTACAATGAGCAGTTCTTC. Residues: CASSRDSGSLNYNEQFF. The whole variable domain, filled in from reference TRBV11-2 and TRBJ2-1, reads EAGVAQSPRYKIIEKRQSVAFWCNPISGHATLYWYQQILGQGPKLLIQFQNNGVVDDSQLPKDRFSAERLKGVDSTLKIQPAKLEDSAVYLCASSRDSGSLNYNEQFFGPGTRLTVL.

V usage is TRBV20-1 and J usage is TRBJ2-7; D possibly corresponds to TRBD1 (5 bases). The CDR3 is 15 residues long. Trimming removed 0 bases from V and 1 base from J, with 13 bases in between. CDR1 and CDR2 from the germline V gene are DFQATT and SNEGSKA (reference sequence). DNA for the CDR3: TGCAGTGCTAGAGATGTGCGGACACGATCCTACGAGCAGTACTTC. Protein: CSARDVRTRSYEQYF.

This clonotype has at least ten counts. The genes are TRBV6-5 and TRBJ2-3; 7 positions agree with TRBD1. This CDR3 spans 17 amino acids. The V and J ends lost 0 bases and 0 bases, in that order; junction bases with no gene match: 6. Germline V gene lookup returns CDR1 MNHEY and CDR2 SVGAGI. The CDR3 nucleotides read TGTGCCAGCAGTTACTCTTATGGGACAGCAAGCACAGATACGCAGTATTTT. Protein product: CASSYSYGTASTDTQYF.

This clonotype has at least ten counts. The chain carries TRBV20-1 and TRBJ2-7; 7 bases align to TRBD1. V trimming: 3 bases; J trimming: 9 bases; junction bases outside the gene matches: 14. Germline V gene data show CDR1 as DFQATT and CDR2 as SNEGSKA (reference sequence). The CDR3 length is 14 residues. CDR3 loop: CSASPRTGATPQYF. CDR3 DNA sequence: TGCAGTGCTAGCCCCCGGACAGGAGCCACTCCGCAGTACTTC.

This clonotype was seen repeatedly, ten times or more. V and J are TRBV14 and TRBJ1-2; possibly TRBD1 for D (6 bases). Looked up from germline, CDR1 is SGHDN and CDR2 is FVKESK. This CDR3 has 13 amino acids. The V and J ends lost 5 bases and 4 bases respectively, with 11 bases between them. The CDR3, as DNA: TGTGCCAGCAGCTGGGACACCTCCTATGGCTACACCTTC. This translates into CASSWDTSYGYTF.

This clonotype was seen many times. The chain links TRBV30 to TRBJ2-2; 8 positions agree with TRBD1. The CDR3 is 16 amino acids. Germline values: CDR1 GTSNPN, CDR2 SVGIG (reference sequence). Trimming at V came to 3 bases and at J to 2 bases, leaving 8 bases not matched to a gene. The CDR3 here is CAWRPGTGPNTGELFF. In nucleotides, the CDR3 is TGTGCCTGGAGGCCTGGGACAGGCCCAAACACCGGGGAGCTGTTTTTT. The complete variable domain, with remaining parts taken from reference TRBV30 and TRBJ2-2, reads SQTIHQWPATLVQPVGSPLSLECTVEGTSNPNLYWYRQAAGRGLQLLFYSVGIGQISSEVPQNLSASRPQDRQFILSSKKLLLSDSGFYLCAWRPGTGPNTGELFFGEGSRLTVL.

The chain couples TRBV5-1 to TRBJ1-4, with 8 bases lining up with TRBD1. CDR3 size: 15 residues. Germline loops: CDR1 SGHRS, CDR2 YFSETQ. Trimming removed 0 bases from V and 8 bases from J; junction bases left unmatched: 6. CDR3 nucleotides: TGCGCCAGCAGCTTGGGGGACAGGACAATGGAAAAACTGTTTTTT. Its protein is CASSLGDRTMEKLFF.

The rearrangement uses TRBV4-1 and TRBJ1-6, with D possibly matching TRBD1 (5 bases). Germline V gene data show CDR1 as MGHRA and CDR2 as YSYEKL. The germline V and J ends were trimmed by 4 bases and 4 bases, with 11 bases remaining between them. The CDR3 covers 15 residues. The CDR3 sequence is CASSPAGLYNSPLHF. In DNA form, the CDR3 reads TGCGCCAGCAGCCCAGCGGGACTTTATAATTCACCCCTCCACTTT.